The present T cell receptor beta chain was sequenced within a study of shared clonotypes between healthy human individuals. The study's findings and limits: On the whole, naive subsets had larger estimated richness than memory subsets had. Measured sharing among donors was expected to vary with sequencing depth.

V was pared by 8 bases and J by 6 bases, with 10 bases of the junction left unmatched. The CDR3 has 15 residues. Germline V gene sequence: CDR1 SNHLY, CDR2 FYNNEI. CD45RO-negative, CCR7-positively selected cells formed the naive CD8 fraction, excluding terminally differentiated effector memory CD45RA+ cells. For this clone: The antigen remains unidentified.

Across several immunoSEQ plates, the genomic DNA of each subset was split evenly. 200 ng DNA, about 33,000 T cell genomes, went into each sorted-subset replicate PCR. Sequencing used immunoSEQ multiplex PCR; TCRdb keeps in-frame clones, though not all of them. The sample includes approximately 1.9 million clones, just under 95% of them seen just once. The clonotype comes from a man between 18 and 29 years old in good health. Some clones in this sample may be carry-over from other donors' samples. The chain has TRBV2 and TRBJ2-1; 10 bases match TRBD2. Material: naive CD8+ T cells from PBMCs. For the CDR3, the DNA is TGTGCCAGCCCCTCGGCTAGCGGGGGACCCAATGAGCAGTTCTTC. Residues: CASPSASGGPNEQFF.